The clone carrying this TCR beta chain was detected ten times or more. The antigen is not known. These data come from a study of T-cell memory formation after mild COVID-19. Study-level background: The two donors had largely donor-specific TCR clusters.

UMIs and sample barcodes were carried by the TCR alpha and TCR beta cDNA libraries that 5'RACE produced using constant-segment primers. TCRdb analysed the 5' RACE reads with MiXCR anew, one entry per CDR3 protein. This table holds about 200,000 distinct CDR3 sequences, just over 9.5% found once. The CDR3 spans 13 residues. Trimming took off 0 bases at V and 5 bases at J, with 7 bases between the two ends. Germline V gene data show CDR1 as LGHNA and CDR2 as YNFKEQ. Study-wide points: The authors did not confirm SARS-CoV-2 specificity of second-wave clones peaking day 37. CM and EM subsets held most contracting CD4+ clones; EMRA held CD8+ ones.

Material for sequencing was PBMCs or a T cell subset sorted from them (not recorded which). The chain joins TRBV4-2 to TRBJ2-5; the D is unclear. The origin of this receptor is a man aged 18 to 30 who had mild COVID-19 (a few samples of this study predate the infection). Cell type and time point are not known. The CDR3 bases are TGTGCCAGCAGCCAAGACGGACGGGAGACCCAGTACTTC. It specifies CASSQDGRETQYF.